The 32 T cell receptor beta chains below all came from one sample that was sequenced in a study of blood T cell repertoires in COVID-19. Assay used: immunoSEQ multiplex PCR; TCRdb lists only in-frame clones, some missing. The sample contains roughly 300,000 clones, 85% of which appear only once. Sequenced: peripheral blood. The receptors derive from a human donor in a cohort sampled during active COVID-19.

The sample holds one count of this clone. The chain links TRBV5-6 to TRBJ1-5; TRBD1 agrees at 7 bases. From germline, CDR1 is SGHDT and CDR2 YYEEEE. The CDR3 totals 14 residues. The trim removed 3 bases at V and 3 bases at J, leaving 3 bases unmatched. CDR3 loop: CASSSGQVNQPQHF. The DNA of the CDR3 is TGTGCCAGCAGCTCAGGACAGGTCAATCAGCCCCAGCATTTT.

The CDR3 bases are TGTGCCAGCAGTTACTCGAGAACAGGGAGCACTGAAGCTTTCTTT. It translates to CASSYSRTGSTEAFF. This chain connects TRBV6-5 to TRBJ1-1; TRBD1 is a possible D gene (6 bases). The ends were cut back, 0 bases at V and 4 bases at J, with 12 bases in the middle. The length of the CDR3 is 15 residues. Germline V gene sequence: CDR1 MNHEY, CDR2 SVGAGI.

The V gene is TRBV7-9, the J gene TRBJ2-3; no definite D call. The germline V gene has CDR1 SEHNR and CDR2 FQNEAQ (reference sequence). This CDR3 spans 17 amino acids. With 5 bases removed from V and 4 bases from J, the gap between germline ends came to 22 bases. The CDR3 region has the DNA TGTGCCAGCAGCACCCGAGCCGGAGACCGAGAGGCAGATACGCAGTATTTT. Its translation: CASSTRAGDREADTQYF.

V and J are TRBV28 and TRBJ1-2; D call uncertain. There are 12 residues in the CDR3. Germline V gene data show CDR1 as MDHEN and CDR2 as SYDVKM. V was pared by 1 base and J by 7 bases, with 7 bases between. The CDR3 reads CASSLYSGGYTF. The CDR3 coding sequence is TGTGCCAGCAGTTTATATAGCGGTGGCTACACCTTC.

The CDR3 sequence is CASSPRAGNLYEQYF. The CDR3 bases are TGTGCCAGTAGTCCTAGAGCGGGAAACCTCTACGAGCAGTACTTC. The chain couples TRBV19 to TRBJ2-7, with 7 bases lining up with TRBD2. The CDR3 contains 15 residues. Trimming cost V 5 bases and J 3 bases; bases outside gene matches: 10. Germline CDR1 is LNHDA and CDR2 is SQIVND (reference sequence).

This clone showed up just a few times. The CDR3 nucleotides are TGTGCCAGCTCACCTGTGGGACAGGGGGCGTCGGGAAACACCATATATTTT. This sequence encodes CASSPVGQGASGNTIYF. The V gene is TRBV18, the J gene TRBJ1-3; 12 bases align to TRBD1. The CDR3 extends over 17 amino acids. The V segment lost 3 bases and the J segment 4 bases; nucleotides outside the gene matches: 7. Germline V CDR1 and CDR2: KGHSH, LQKENI. The whole variable domain, remainder taken from reference TRBV18 and TRBJ1-3, is NAGVMQNPRHLVRRRGQEARLRCSPMKGHSHVYWYRQLPEEGLKFMVYLQKENIIDESGMPKERFSAEFPKEGPSILRIQQVVRGDSAAYFCASSPVGQGASGNTIYFGEGSWLTVV.

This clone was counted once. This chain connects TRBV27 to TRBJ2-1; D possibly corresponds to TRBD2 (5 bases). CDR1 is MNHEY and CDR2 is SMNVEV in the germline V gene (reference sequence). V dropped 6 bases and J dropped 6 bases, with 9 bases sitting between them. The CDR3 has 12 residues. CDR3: CASSLLGNEQFF. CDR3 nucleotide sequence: TGTGCCAGCAGCCTACTAGGCAATGAGCAGTTCTTC.

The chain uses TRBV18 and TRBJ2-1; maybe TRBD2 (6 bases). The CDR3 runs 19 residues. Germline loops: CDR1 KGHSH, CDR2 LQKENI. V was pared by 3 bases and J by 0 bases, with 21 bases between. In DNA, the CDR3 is TGTGCCAGCTCACCCCAACTAGCCAGTGCCCTAAGCTCCTACAATGAGCAGTTCTTC. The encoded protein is CASSPQLASALSSYNEQFF.

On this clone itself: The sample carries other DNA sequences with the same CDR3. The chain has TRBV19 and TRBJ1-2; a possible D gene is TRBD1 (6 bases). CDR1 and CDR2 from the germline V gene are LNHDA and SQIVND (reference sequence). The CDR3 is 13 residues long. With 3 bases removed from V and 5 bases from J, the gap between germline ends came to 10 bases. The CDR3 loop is CASSMGGRYGYTF. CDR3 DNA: TGTGCCAGTAGTATGGGGGGGCGTTATGGCTACACCTTC. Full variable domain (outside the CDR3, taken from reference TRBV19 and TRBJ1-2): DGGITQSPKYLFRKEGQNVTLSCEQNLNHDAMYWYRQDPGQGLRLIYYSQIVNDFQKGDIAEGYSVSREKKESFPLTVTSAQKNPTAFYLCASSMGGRYGYTFGSGTRLTVV.

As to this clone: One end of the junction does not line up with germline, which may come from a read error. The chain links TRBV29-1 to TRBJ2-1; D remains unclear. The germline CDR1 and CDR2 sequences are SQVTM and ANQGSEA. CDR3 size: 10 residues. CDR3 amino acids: CSAAYDEQFF. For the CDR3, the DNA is TGCAGCGCCGCCTACGATGAGCAGTTCTTC.

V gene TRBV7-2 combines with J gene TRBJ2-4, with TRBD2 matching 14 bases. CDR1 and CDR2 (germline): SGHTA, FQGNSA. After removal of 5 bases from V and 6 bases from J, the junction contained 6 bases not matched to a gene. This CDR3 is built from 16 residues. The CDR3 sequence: CASSPPTSGRGNIQYF. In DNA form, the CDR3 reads TGTGCCAGCAGCCCGCCGACTAGCGGGAGGGGAAACATTCAGTACTTC. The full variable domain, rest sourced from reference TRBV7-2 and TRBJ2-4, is GAGVSQSPSNKVTEKGKDVELRCDPISGHTALYWYRQSLGQGLEFLIYFQGNSAPDKSGLPSDRFSAERTGGSVSTLTIQRTQQEDSAVYLCASSPPTSGRGNIQYFGAGTRLSVL.

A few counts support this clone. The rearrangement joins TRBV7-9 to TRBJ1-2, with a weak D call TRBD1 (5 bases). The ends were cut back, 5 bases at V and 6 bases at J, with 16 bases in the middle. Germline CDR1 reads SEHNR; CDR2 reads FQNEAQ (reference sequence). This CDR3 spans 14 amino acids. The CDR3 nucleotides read TGTGCCAGCAGCCCCATCGGGGGGTTAAATGGCTACACCTTC. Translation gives CASSPIGGLNGYTF.

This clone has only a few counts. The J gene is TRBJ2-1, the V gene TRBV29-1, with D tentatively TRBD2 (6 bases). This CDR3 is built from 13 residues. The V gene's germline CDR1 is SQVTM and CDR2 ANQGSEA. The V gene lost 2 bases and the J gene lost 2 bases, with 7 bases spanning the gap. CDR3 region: CSVEPSAYNEQFF. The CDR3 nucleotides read TGCAGCGTTGAACCTAGCGCCTACAATGAGCAGTTCTTC.

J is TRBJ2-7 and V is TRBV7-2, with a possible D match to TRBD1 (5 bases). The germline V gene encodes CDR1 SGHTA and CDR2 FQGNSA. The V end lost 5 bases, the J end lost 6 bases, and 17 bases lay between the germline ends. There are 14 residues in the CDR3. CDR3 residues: CASSLNRFLGEQYF. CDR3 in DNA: TGTGCCAGCAGCCTTAACAGGTTCCTGGGCGAGCAGTACTTC.

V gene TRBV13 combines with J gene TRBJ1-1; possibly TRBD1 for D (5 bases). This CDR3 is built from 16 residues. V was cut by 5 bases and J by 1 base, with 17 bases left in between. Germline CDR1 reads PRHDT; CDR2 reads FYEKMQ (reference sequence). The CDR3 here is CASSPSRRGRNTEAFF. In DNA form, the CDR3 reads TGTGCCAGCAGCCCCTCCCGACGGGGGAGGAACACTGAAGCTTTCTTT. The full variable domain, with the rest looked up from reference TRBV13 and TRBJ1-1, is AAGVIQSPRHLIKEKRETATLKCYPIPRHDTVYWYQQGPGQDPQFLISFYEKMQSDKGSIPDRFSAQQFSDYHSELNMSSLELGDSALYFCASSPSRRGRNTEAFFGQGTRLTVV.

The CDR3 sequence: CATRLWEGNEQFF. As DNA, the CDR3 is TGTGCCACGCGCTTGTGGGAGGGGAATGAGCAGTTCTTC. This chain links TRBV12-3 or TRBV12-4 with TRBJ2-1, with 7 bases matching TRBD2. Germline trimming cut 10 bases from V and 7 bases from J; bases unmatched to any gene: 10. This CDR3 is built from 13 residues.

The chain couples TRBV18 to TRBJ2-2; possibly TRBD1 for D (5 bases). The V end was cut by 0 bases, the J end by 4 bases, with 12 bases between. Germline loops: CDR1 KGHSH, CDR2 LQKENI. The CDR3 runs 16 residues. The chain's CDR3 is CASSPPRQGITGELFF. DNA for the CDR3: TGTGCCAGCTCACCACCGCGGCAGGGTATCACCGGGGAGCTGTTTTTT.

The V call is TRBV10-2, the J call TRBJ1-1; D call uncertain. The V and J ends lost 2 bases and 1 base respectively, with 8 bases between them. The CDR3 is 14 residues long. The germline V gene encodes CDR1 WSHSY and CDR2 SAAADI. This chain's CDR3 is CASSEREGNTEAFF. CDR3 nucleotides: TGCGCCAGCAGTGAGAGGGAGGGGAACACTGAAGCTTTCTTT.

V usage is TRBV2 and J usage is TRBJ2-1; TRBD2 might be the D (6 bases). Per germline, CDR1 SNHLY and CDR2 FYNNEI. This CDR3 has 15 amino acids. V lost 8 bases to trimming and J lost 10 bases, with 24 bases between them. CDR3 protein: CASLALAILTGEQFF. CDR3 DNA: TGTGCCAGCCTAGCCCTAGCGATCCTGACGGGGGAGCAGTTCTTC. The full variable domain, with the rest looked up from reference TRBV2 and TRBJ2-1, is EPEVTQTPSHQVTQMGQEVILRCVPISNHLYFYWYRQILGQKVEFLVSFYNNEISEKSEIFDDQFSVERPDGSNFTLKIRSTKLEDSAMYFCASLALAILTGEQFFGPGTRLTVL.

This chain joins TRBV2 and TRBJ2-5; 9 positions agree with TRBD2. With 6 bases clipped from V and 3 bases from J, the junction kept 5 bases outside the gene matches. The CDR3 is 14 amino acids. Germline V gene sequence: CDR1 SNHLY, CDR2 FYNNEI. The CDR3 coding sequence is TGTGCCAGCAGGAGGACTAGCGCGAAAGAGACCCAGTACTTC. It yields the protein CASRRTSAKETQYF.

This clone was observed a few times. Written as DNA, the CDR3 is TGTGCCGTCCGCATCCGGGACAGGGGGCAAGGCTACACCTTC. Encoded protein: CAVRIRDRGQGYTF. The chain uses TRBV11-2 and TRBJ1-2, with TRBD1 identical over 12 bases. The CDR3 length is 14 residues. The ends lost 11 bases at V and 8 bases at J; junction bases unmatched: 12. The germline V gene has CDR1 SGHAT and CDR2 FQNNGV.

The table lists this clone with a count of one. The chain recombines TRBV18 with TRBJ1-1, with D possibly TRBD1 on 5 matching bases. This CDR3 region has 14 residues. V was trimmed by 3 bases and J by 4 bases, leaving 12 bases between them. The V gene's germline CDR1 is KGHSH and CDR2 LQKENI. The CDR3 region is CASSPDTGRTEAFF. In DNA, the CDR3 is TGTGCCAGCTCACCTGACACAGGACGCACTGAAGCTTTCTTT.

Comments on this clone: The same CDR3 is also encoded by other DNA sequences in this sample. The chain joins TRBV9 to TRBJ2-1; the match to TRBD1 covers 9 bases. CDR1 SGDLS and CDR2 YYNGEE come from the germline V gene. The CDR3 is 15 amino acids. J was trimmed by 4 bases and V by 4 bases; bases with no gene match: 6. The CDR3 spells CASSPGQGSYNEQFF. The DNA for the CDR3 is TGTGCCAGCAGCCCCGGACAGGGGTCGTACAATGAGCAGTTCTTC.

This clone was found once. The CDR3 protein is CASLGRTSDTDTQYF. In nucleotides, the CDR3 is TGTGCCAGCTTGGGAAGGACTAGCGACACAGATACGCAGTATTTT. The chain couples TRBV11-3 to TRBJ2-3; 9 bases fit TRBD2. The ends lost 8 bases at V and 2 bases at J; junction bases unmatched: 8. The CDR3 is made up of 15 amino acids. Germline V gene data show CDR1 as SGHNT and CDR2 as YENEEA. The full variable domain, in which reference TRBV11-3 and TRBJ2-3 provide the parts outside the CDR3, is EAGVVQSPRYKIIEKKQPVAFWCNPISGHNTLYWYLQNLGQGPELLIRYENEEAVDDSQLPKDRFSAERLKGVDSTLKIQPAELGDSAVYLCASLGRTSDTDTQYFGPGTRLTVL.

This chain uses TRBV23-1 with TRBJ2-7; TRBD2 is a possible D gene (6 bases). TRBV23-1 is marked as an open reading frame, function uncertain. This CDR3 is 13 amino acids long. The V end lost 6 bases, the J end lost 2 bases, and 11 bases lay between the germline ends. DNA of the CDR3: TGCGCCAGCAGACGCGGGGCCCCCTACGAGCAGTACTTC. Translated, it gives CASRRGAPYEQYF.

The CDR3 DNA reads as TGCGCCAGCAGCTCCGCGGCCACAGATACGCAGTATTTT. Amino acid sequence: CASSSAATDTQYF. The V gene is TRBV5-1, the J gene TRBJ2-3, with unresolved D. The CDR3 consists of 13 residues. Trimming stripped 3 bases from V and 2 bases from J, with 7 bases between. Germline V gene lookup returns CDR1 SGHRS and CDR2 YFSETQ.

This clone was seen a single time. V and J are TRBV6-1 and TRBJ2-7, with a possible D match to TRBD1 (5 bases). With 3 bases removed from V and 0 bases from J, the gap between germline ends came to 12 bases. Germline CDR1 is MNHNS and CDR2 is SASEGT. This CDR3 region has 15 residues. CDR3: CASSDAGRASYEQYF. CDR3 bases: TGTGCCAGCAGTGACGCCGGCAGGGCCTCCTACGAGCAGTACTTC.

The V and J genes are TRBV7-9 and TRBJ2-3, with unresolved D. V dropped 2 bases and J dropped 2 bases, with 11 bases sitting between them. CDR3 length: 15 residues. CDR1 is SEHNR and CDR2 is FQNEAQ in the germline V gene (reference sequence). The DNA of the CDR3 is TGTGCCAGCAGCTTAACCCTAGGAACCACAGATACGCAGTATTTT. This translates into CASSLTLGTTDTQYF.

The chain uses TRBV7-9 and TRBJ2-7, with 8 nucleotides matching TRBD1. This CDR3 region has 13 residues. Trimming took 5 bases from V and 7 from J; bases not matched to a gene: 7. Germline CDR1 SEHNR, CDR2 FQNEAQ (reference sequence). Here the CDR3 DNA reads TGTGCCAGCAGCCGGGACAGGTTCAGTGAGCAGTACTTC. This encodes CASSRDRFSEQYF. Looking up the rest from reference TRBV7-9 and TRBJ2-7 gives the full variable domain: DTGVSQNPRHKITKRGQNVTFRCDPISEHNRLYWYRQTLGQGPEFLTYFQNEAQLEKSRLLSDRFSAERPKGSFSTLEIQRTEQGDSAMYLCASSRDRFSEQYFGPGTRLTVT.

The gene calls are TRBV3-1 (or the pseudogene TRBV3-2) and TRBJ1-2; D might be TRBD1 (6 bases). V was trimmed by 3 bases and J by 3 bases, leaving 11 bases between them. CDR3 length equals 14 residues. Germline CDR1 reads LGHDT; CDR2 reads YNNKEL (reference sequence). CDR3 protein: CASSQGRGYYGYTF. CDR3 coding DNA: TGTGCCAGCAGCCAGGGGAGGGGGTACTATGGCTACACCTTC.

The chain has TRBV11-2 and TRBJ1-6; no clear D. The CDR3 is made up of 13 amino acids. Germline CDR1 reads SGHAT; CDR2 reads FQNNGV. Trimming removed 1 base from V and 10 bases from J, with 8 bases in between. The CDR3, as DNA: TGTGCCAGCAGCTTAGTGGAGAAATCACCCCTCCACTTT. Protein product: CASSLVEKSPLHF. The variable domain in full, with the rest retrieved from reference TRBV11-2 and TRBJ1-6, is EAGVAQSPRYKIIEKRQSVAFWCNPISGHATLYWYQQILGQGPKLLIQFQNNGVVDDSQLPKDRFSAERLKGVDSTLKIQPAKLEDSAVYLCASSLVEKSPLHFGNGTRLTVT.

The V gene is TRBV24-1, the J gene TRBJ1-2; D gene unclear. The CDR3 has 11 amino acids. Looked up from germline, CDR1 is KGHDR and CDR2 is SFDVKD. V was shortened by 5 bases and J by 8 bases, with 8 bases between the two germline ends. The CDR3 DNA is TGTGCCACCAGTGCCGGGGAGGGCTACACCTTC. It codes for CATSAGEGYTF.